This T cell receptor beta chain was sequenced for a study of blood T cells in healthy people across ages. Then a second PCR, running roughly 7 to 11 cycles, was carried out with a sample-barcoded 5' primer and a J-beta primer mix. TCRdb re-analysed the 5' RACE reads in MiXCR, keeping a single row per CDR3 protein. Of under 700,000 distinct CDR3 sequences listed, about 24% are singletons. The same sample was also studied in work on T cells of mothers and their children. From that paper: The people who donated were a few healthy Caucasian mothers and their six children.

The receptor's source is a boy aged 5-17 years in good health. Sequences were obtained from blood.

Here the CDR3 DNA reads TGTGCCAGCTGGGCGGGGGGCTCCTACAATGAGCAGTTCTTC. It yields the protein CASWAGGSYNEQFF. The V gene is TRBV3-1, the J gene TRBJ2-1; 8 bases fit TRBD2. The J segment lost 0 bases and the V segment lost 8 bases, leaving 3 bases of the junction unmatched. This CDR3 region has 14 residues. Looked up from germline, CDR1 is LGHDT and CDR2 is YNNKEL (reference sequence).